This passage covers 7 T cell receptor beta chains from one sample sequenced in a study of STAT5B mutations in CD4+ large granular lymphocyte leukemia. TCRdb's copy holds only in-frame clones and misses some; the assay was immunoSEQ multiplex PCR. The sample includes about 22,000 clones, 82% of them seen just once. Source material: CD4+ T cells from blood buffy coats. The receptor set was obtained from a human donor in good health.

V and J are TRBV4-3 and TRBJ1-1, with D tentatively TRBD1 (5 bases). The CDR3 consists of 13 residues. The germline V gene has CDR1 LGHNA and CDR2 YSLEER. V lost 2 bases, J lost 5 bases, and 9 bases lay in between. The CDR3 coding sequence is TGCGCCAGCAGCCAATGGACAAATACTGAAGCTTTCTTT. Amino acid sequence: CASSQWTNTEAFF.

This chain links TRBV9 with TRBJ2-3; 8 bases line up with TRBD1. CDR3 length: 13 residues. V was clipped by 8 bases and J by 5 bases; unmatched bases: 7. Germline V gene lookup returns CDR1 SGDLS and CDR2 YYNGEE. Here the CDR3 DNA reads TGTGCCAGTTCACAGGGGGTTGTAGATACGCAGTATTTT. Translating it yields CASSQGVVDTQYF.

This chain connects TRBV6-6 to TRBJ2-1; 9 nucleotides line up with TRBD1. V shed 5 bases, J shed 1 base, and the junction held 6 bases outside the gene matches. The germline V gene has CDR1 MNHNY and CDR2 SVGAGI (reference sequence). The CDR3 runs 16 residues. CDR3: CASSNPTGGSYNEQFF. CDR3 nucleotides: TGTGCCAGCAGTAATCCGACAGGGGGGTCCTACAATGAGCAGTTCTTC.

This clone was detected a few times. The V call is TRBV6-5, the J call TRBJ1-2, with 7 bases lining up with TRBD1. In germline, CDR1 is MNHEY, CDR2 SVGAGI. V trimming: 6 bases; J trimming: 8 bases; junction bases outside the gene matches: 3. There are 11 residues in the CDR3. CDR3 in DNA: TGTGCCAGCAGCAGAGGGGGCGGCTACACCTTC. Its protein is CASSRGGGYTF.

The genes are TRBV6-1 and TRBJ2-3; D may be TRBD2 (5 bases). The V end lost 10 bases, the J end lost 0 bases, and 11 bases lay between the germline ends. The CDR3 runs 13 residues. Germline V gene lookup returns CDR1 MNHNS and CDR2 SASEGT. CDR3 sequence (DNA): TGTGCCACGGGGTGGGAGAGCACAGATACGCAGTATTTT. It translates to CATGWESTDTQYF.

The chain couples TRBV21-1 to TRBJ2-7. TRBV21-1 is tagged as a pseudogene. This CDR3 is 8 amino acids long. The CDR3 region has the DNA TGTGCCAGCTACGAGCAGTACTTC. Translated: CASYEQYF.

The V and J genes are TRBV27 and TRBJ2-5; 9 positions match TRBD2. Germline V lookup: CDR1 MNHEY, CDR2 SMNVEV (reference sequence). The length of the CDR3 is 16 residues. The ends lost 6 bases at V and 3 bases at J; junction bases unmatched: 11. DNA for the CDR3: TGTGCCAGCAGCAGGACCCGCGCGGGGGGGGAAGAGACCCAGTACTTC. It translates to CASSRTRAGGEETQYF.